This T cell receptor (beta chain) was sequenced for a study of Graves' ophthalmopathy and Graves' hyperthyroidism. Whole-study results and caveats: A majority of expanded thyroid clonotypes exceeding 0.001 frequency were likewise present in blood.

This clonotype was picked up a small number of times. Its antigen is unidentified. The CDR3 is 15 amino acids. Per the germline V gene, CDR1 is SQVTM and CDR2 is ANQGSEA. J gave up 2 bases and V 4 bases, and 10 bases lay outside the gene matches. Transcripts of RNA were the source for amplifying TCR beta CDR3 regions. RT-PCR was first run with HTBI primers, then multiplex PCR in a second round. TCRdb passed the multiplex PCR reads through MiXCR, listing each CDR3 protein once. The sample gives over 500,000 distinct CDR3 sequences, about 20% of which show up once; about 6.6% is in the top ten. Patients newly diagnosed with hyperthyroidism, under 2 months' duration, were aged 18 to 65, the study reports. Patients were excluded if they had other autoimmune diseases or uncontrolled infections, and likewise if pregnancy or lactation applied. Fresh peripheral blood (over 9.5 ml) yielded the PBMCs.

Sequences were obtained from peripheral blood. This receptor was obtained from a woman aged 18-35 years with stable Graves' hyperthyroidism. Some clones in this sample may be carry-over from other donors' samples. The chain couples TRBV29-1 to TRBJ2-7; 8 positions agree with TRBD2. The CDR3 nucleotides read TGCAGCGTTGGGCCGAGACTAGCGTTTACCTACGAGCAGTACTTC. Residues: CSVGPRLAFTYEQYF.